These 15 T cell receptor beta chains were sequenced from one sample in a study of OX40 agonist ivuxolimab in advanced cancers. Assay used: immunoSEQ multiplex PCR; TCRdb lists only in-frame clones, some missing. The sample holds about 45,000 clones; approximately 91% are singletons and the top ten take 0.95% to 1.1%. The specimen was CD4+ or CD8+ T cells sorted from blood, collected in a trial of the OX40 agonist ivuxolimab. All receptors come from an adult with an advanced solid tumor such as melanoma, head and neck, liver or kidney cancer.

The J gene is TRBJ2-1, the V gene TRBV18; TRBD1 aligns across 12 bases. Germline CDR1 and CDR2: KGHSH and LQKENI. The V segment lost 4 bases and the J segment 8 bases; nucleotides outside the gene matches: 3. The CDR3 covers 14 residues. The CDR3 here is CASSQGQGADEQFF. DNA of the CDR3: TGTGCCAGCTCACAGGGACAGGGGGCTGATGAGCAGTTCTTC.

This chain uses TRBV19 with TRBJ1-1, with D unclear. Deletions cut 7 bases from V and 0 bases from J, with 9 bases between. The CDR3 totals 13 residues. Germline CDR1 is LNHDA and CDR2 is SQIVND (reference sequence). DNA of the CDR3: TGTGCCAGTACGGTCAGTTTGAACACTGAAGCTTTCTTT. Translated, it gives CASTVSLNTEAFF.

The rearrangement links TRBV6-5 to TRBJ2-1; 7 nucleotides align to TRBD2. CDR3 length: 14 residues. Per germline, CDR1 MNHEY and CDR2 SVGAGI. The V gene end was trimmed by 5 bases and the J gene end by 6 bases; junction bases not matched to a gene: 7. Here the CDR3 reads CASSAGLPFNEQFF. The CDR3 coding sequence is TGTGCCAGCAGTGCGGGACTACCGTTCAATGAGCAGTTCTTC.

V and J are TRBV7-2 and TRBJ2-7; 9 bases are a match to TRBD2. Germline assignment: CDR1 SGHTA and CDR2 FQGNSA. V dropped 5 bases and J dropped 3; count of bases not matched to a gene: 8. The CDR3 is 15 residues long. The CDR3 loop is CASSPDTSGLYEQYF. The CDR3 DNA reads as TGTGCCAGCAGCCCAGATACTAGCGGGCTCTACGAGCAGTACTTC.

This rearrangement joins TRBV27 to TRBJ1-2, with D perhaps TRBD1 (6 bases). This CDR3 has 19 residues. Germline values: CDR1 MNHEY, CDR2 SMNVEV (reference sequence). Trimming took off 5 bases at V and 0 bases at J, with 25 bases between the two ends. CDR3 region: CASSQRYARGIEANYGYTF. Here the CDR3 DNA reads TGTGCCAGCAGTCAGAGATACGCGAGGGGGATCGAAGCTAACTATGGCTACACCTTC.

The chain combines TRBV25-1 with TRBJ2-2; D not resolved. There are 13 residues in the CDR3. Germline-derived CDR1 and CDR2 are MGHDK and SYGVNS. V gave up 2 bases and J gave up 9 bases, with 10 bases separating them. The CDR3 sequence is CASSEETPRELFF. For the CDR3, the DNA is TGTGCCAGCAGTGAAGAGACTCCCCGGGAGCTGTTTTTT.

In this sample, this clone turned up once. The chain combines TRBV4-3 with TRBJ2-5; D is uncertain. The CDR3 consists of 13 residues. Germline V gives CDR1 LGHNA, CDR2 YSLEER. Trimming left V 0 bases short and J 5 bases short, with 7 bases between. The CDR3 DNA is TGCGCCAGCAGCCAAGATCTTCGGGAGACCCAGTACTTC. Its translation is CASSQDLRETQYF.

The chain links TRBV19 to TRBJ1-1, with D possibly being TRBD1 (6 bases). V was clipped by 4 bases and J by 5 bases, with 11 bases between them. Germline V lookup: CDR1 LNHDA, CDR2 SQIVND (reference sequence). The CDR3 extends over 13 amino acids. The CDR3 reads CASSTGAGTEAFF. For the CDR3, the DNA is TGTGCCAGTAGTACGGGGGCGGGGACTGAAGCTTTCTTT.

The V call is TRBV10-3, the J call TRBJ1-5; possibly TRBD1 for D (5 bases). The ends were cut back, 3 bases at V and 0 bases at J, with 15 bases in the middle. The CDR3 is 17 residues long. Germline lookup yields CDR1 ENHRY and CDR2 SYGVKD. The CDR3 spells CAISDSRGDFSNQPQHF. CDR3 DNA: TGTGCCATCAGTGACTCCCGGGGGGACTTTAGCAATCAGCCCCAGCATTTT.

This CDR3 is CSFTGLGYNEQFF. DNA of the CDR3: TGCAGCTTCACCGGCCTAGGCTACAATGAGCAGTTCTTC. V usage is TRBV29-1 and J usage is TRBJ2-1; D is unclear. V was trimmed by 8 bases and J by 3 bases, leaving 14 bases between them. Germline V CDR1 and CDR2: SQVTM, ANQGSEA. This CDR3 has 13 amino acids.

This chain connects TRBV27 to TRBJ1-3; tentative D call: TRBD1 (5 bases). Looked up from germline, CDR1 is MNHEY and CDR2 is SMNVEV (reference sequence). V was clipped by 3 bases and J by 8 bases, with 20 bases between them. The CDR3 is 16 amino acids. CDR3 sequence reads: CASSFGRGGIGDTIYF. CDR3 sequence (DNA): TGTGCCAGCAGTTTTGGGAGGGGAGGGATCGGCGACACCATATATTTT.

In this sample, this clone turned up a few times. This sequence joins TRBV5-4 and TRBJ1-5; D is uncertain. Germline V gives CDR1 SGHNT, CDR2 YYREEE (reference sequence). This CDR3 spans 13 amino acids. Deletions cut 4 bases from V and 0 bases from J, with 5 bases between. The CDR3 protein is CASSQDSNQPQHF. As DNA, the CDR3 is TGTGCCAGCAGCCAGGATAGCAATCAGCCCCAGCATTTT. Drawing the rest from reference TRBV5-4 and TRBJ1-5, the complete variable domain is ETGVTQSPTHLIKTRGQQVTLRCSSQSGHNTVSWYQQALGQGPQFIFQYYREEENGRGNFPPRFSGLQFPNYSSELNVNALELDDSALYLCASSQDSNQPQHFGDGTRLSIL.

The rearrangement joins TRBV30 to TRBJ1-2, with 8 bases identical to TRBD1. Germline V gene data show CDR1 as GTSNPN and CDR2 as SVGIG (reference sequence). This CDR3 is 13 amino acids long. V was clipped by 3 bases and J by 2 bases; unmatched bases: 2. CDR3 nucleotide sequence: TGTGCCTGGAGCAGACAGGGGAACTATGGCTACACCTTC. It codes for CAWSRQGNYGYTF.

This chain uses TRBV7-9 with TRBJ2-7; 9 bases are a match to TRBD2. V lost 0 bases, J lost 7 bases, and 7 bases stayed unmatched. The CDR3 totals 15 residues. Germline V gene lookup returns CDR1 SEHNR and CDR2 FQNEAQ (reference sequence). For the CDR3, the DNA is TGTGCCAGCAGCTTAGCGTTGGTAGCGGGAGTTGAGCAGTACTTC. Amino acid sequence: CASSLALVAGVEQYF.

This rearrangement joins TRBV19 to TRBJ1-4; a possible D gene is TRBD1 (5 bases). The germline V gene encodes CDR1 LNHDA and CDR2 SQIVND (reference sequence). The CDR3 extends over 17 amino acids. Trimming removed 3 bases at V and 4 bases at J, with 18 bases between. DNA of the CDR3: TGTGCCAGTAGTATCTACAGTACTGCGGGACTTAATGAAAAACTGTTTTTT. It translates to CASSIYSTAGLNEKLFF.